This T cell receptor (beta chain) was retrieved from a study of patients and donors after allogeneic stem cell transplantation. TCRdb re-analysed the RT-PCR reads in MiXCR, keeping a single row per CDR3 protein. Counted here are a few hundred thousand distinct CDR3 sequences, more than 35% occurring once; the ten biggest clones make up approximately 10%. Germline-derived CDR1 and CDR2 are SGDLS and YYNGEE. The CDR3 consists of 13 residues. V was clipped by 3 bases and J by 0 bases, with 4 bases between them. The source is a human donor who was either an allogeneic HSCT recipient or a stem cell or donor lymphocyte infusion donor (not recorded which). It is not recorded whose cells these are; they may come from a transplant donor. The chain has TRBV9 and TRBJ1-3; no reliable D call. The sequenced material came from blood, either unsorted or a sorted T cell fraction (not recorded which). CDR3 sequence (DNA): TGTGCCAGCAGCGCGTCCTCTGGAAACACCATATATTTT. Protein sequence: CASSASSGNTIYF.